The clone carrying this TCR beta chain came up once. What it binds is not known. Other DNA sequences within the sample encode an identical CDR3. This sample is part of a study of shared clonotypes between healthy human individuals. Study overall: Per donor, CD8 memory used one plate, CD8 naive used two, CD4 memory used three and CD4 naive used three. Points from the study as a whole: A handful of donors had about 5.1% of their naive CD4 clonotypes in common.

CDR1 SQVTM and CDR2 ANQGSEA come from the germline V gene. This CDR3 contains 10 residues. Trimming left V 4 bases short and J 3 bases short, with 3 bases between. The DNA input per sorted-subset replicate PCR was around 200 ng, corresponding to 28,000 or so T cell genomes. Repertoires were generated with immunoSEQ multiplex PCR, while TCRdb's copy carries only in-frame clones and drops some. This table holds about 1.4 million clones, roughly 96% found once. A CD45RA-negative memory subset and a CD45RA+ naive subset were separated from the CD4+ cells. Specimen: naive CD4+ T cells sorted from blood. The subset here: CD45RA+ positively selected. The chain joins TRBV29-1 to TRBJ1-1; no clear D gene. This sequence was found in a man aged 30 to 39 in good health. CDR3 DNA: TGCAGCGTTGCAGACACTGAAGCTTTCTTT. It specifies CSVADTEAFF.